This T cell receptor beta chain was captured in a study of blood T cell repertoires in COVID-19. Study at large: Acute-phase and convalescent COVID-19 samples originated in the United States, Italy and Spain.

In the original processing: By means of reference gene primer amplification, nucleated cell counts were estimated. Method: immunoSEQ multiplex PCR; TCRdb's copy keeps in-frame clones and lacks some. For V, J and clone size, that table is used; D and trimming come from the DNA. The data hold under 45,000 clones, with 65% to 90% observed a single time. Germline trimming cut 7 bases from V and 4 bases from J; bases unmatched to any gene: 8. The CDR3 covers 13 residues. Germline V gene lookup returns CDR1 SQVTM and CDR2 ANQGSEA. The clonotype comes from a man aged 35 to 55 with active COVID-19. The specimen was peripheral blood. V gene TRBV29-1 combines with J gene TRBJ1-1; 8 nucleotides line up with TRBD1. The CDR3 spells CSGRLTGATEAFF. For the CDR3, the DNA is TGCAGCGGGAGACTGACAGGGGCCACTGAAGCTTTCTTT.